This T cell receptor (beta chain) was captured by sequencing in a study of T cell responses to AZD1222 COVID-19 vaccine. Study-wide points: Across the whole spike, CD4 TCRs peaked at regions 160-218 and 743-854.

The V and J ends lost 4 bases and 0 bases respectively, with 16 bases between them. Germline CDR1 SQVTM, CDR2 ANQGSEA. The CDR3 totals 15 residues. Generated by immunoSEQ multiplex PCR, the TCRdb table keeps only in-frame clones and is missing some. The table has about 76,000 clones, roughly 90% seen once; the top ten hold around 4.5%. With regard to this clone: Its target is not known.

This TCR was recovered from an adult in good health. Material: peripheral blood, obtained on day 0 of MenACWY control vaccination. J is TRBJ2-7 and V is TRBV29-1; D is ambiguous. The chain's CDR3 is CSVVSKGSSSYEQYF. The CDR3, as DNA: TGCAGCGTTGTATCGAAGGGCTCAAGCTCCTACGAGCAGTACTTC.